This entry concerns a single T cell receptor beta chain. Additional DNA sequences in this sample encode the identical CDR3. This sample is drawn from a study of shared clonotypes between healthy human individuals. An even split of each subset's genomic DNA across several immunoSEQ plates was performed. How the authors handled the data: Filtering differed, since immunoSEQ gave only junction sequences and no quality scores. Only in-frame clones appear in the TCRdb table, and some are missing; sequencing was by immunoSEQ multiplex PCR. Clonal size and the V and J genes are those of that table, whereas D and trimming came from the DNA. In the table there are about 490,000 clones, approximately 81% of which are singletons. CDR1 is SGHTA and CDR2 is FQGTGA in the germline V gene. V was pared by 5 bases and J by 6 bases, with 12 bases between. This CDR3 is built from 13 residues.

Input material: PBMCs. The chain recombines TRBV7-3 with TRBJ2-3; D gene uncertain. This clonotype was sampled from a woman between 40 and 50 years old in good health. Some clones in this sample may be carry-over from other donors' samples. The CDR3 sequence is CASSPDPTDTQYF. CDR3 bases: TGTGCCAGCAGCCCAGACCCCACCGATACGCAGTATTTT.